This TCR beta chain was obtained from a study of vaccination effects on CD4 cells after COVID-19. In germline, CDR1 is ENHRY, CDR2 SYGVKD. Trimming took 11 bases from V and 2 from J, leaving 16 bases between them. This CDR3 is built from 13 residues. As regards this clone: Its specificity is not known.

The repertoire was sequenced with immunoSEQ multiplex PCR; TCRdb's copy has only in-frame clones and lacks some. Seen here are about 64,000 clones, more than 60% observed once, and the top ten hold approximately 20%. Investigators separated out CD4+ T cells once less than 11 days of culture had passed. This sequence was found in a human donor who had a prior SARS-CoV-2 infection. The V call is TRBV10-3, the J call TRBJ2-7, with TRBD2 as a possible D gene (6 bases). Sequenced material: CD4+ T cells from PBMCs cultured without peptide, taken before COVID-19 vaccination. CDR3 DNA: TGTGCCGCGATCGGGAGTGGGACCTACGAGCAGTACTTC. This translates into CAAIGSGTYEQYF.